This TCR beta chain was recorded in a study of lymphopenia after photon versus proton radiotherapy. Study conclusions and caveats: Under photons, naive T cells and diversity fell while effector/memory populations rose. Survival link was tested only in deceased patients; proton benefit remains a possibility. In patients who died, overall survival fell as post-nadir TCR diversity dropped more.

Repertoires were generated with immunoSEQ multiplex PCR, while TCRdb's copy carries only in-frame clones and drops some. Altogether some 40,000 clones are present, around nine tenths being singletons, with the ten largest covering 13% to 15%. As concerns this clone: Its matching antigen is unknown.

V was pared by 1 base and J by 10 bases, with 14 bases between. Germline CDR1 and CDR2: LGHNA and YNFKEQ. The CDR3 is 14 residues long. The material was peripheral blood, obtained from a patient treated with photon-based radiotherapy. This sequence joins TRBV4-2 and TRBJ2-1; maybe TRBD2 (5 bases). This TCR derives from a man aged 55 to 70 with cholangiocarcinoma. CDR3 residues: CASSQVKRTLEQFF. For the CDR3, the DNA is TGTGCCAGCAGCCAAGTGAAGCGGACCCTCGAGCAGTTCTTC.